This is a list of T cell receptor beta chains from one sample in a study of T cell repertoires in cytomegalovirus infection. TCRdb re-called the reads through MiXCR, storing one row per CDR3 protein. Of roughly 500,000 distinct CDR3 sequences in the sample, roughly a third were seen once. These receptors lack a known antigen. The source was cultured PBMCs, collected from culture after CMV antigen stimulation. These receptors came from a human donor in good health (CMV status not recorded). Some clones in this sample may be carry-over from other donors' samples. Each CDR3 is given with its conserved first and last residue. The D gene is left open where the match is weak. Clone size is not always given. Where it is, it says once, few, many or a class for expanded clones.

v_gene	j_gene	len	abundance	d_gene	CDR3nt	CDR3aa
TRBV19	TRBJ2-3	15	NA	NA	TGTGCCAGTAGTCCCGTCCACCGTAGCACAGATACGCAGTATTTT	CASSPVHRSTDTQYF
TRBV19	TRBJ2-5	13	NA	NA	TGTGCCAGTAACAGGAAAGGGGGAGAGACCCAGTACTTC	CASNRKGGETQYF
TRBV19	TRBJ2-1	15	NA	NA	TGTGCCAGTAGTATAGCGGGCCTCTTGGGGAATGAGCAGTTCTTC	CASSIAGLLGNEQFF
TRBV2	TRBJ2-1	15	NA	NA	TGTGCCAGCAGTTCCCTTTTAGGCGGGAACAATGAGCAGTTCTTC	CASSSLLGGNNEQFF
TRBV10-3	TRBJ1-2	18	few	TRBD1	TGTGCCATCAGTGAGTCGACCCTAACAGGGGACGGGAACTATGGCTACACCTTC	CAISESTLTGDGNYGYTF
TRBV19	TRBJ2-1	12	few	NA	TGTGCCAGTAGTATGTACCCTCCGGAGCAGTTCTTC	CASSMYPPEQFF
TRBV7-8	TRBJ2-5	15	many	TRBD2	TGTGCCAGCAGCTCACTAGCGGGGTTACAAGAGACCCAGTACTTC	CASSSLAGLQETQYF
TRBV3-1	TRBJ2-7	15	NA	NA	TGTGCCAGCAGCCAAGATTCGGACAGCTCCTACGAGCAGTACTTC	CASSQDSDSSYEQYF
TRBV11-1	TRBJ2-7	14	few	NA	TGTGCCAGCAGCTTATCGGCGGCTTTCTACGAGCAGTACTTC	CASSLSAAFYEQYF
TRBV20-1	TRBJ2-7	17	NA	TRBD2	TGCAGTGCTAGAGACCTGATGACTAGCGGAATTTCCTACGAGCAGTACTTC	CSARDLMTSGISYEQYF
TRBV7-2	TRBJ2-5	15	few	TRBD1	TGTGCCAGCAGGACCGGGGTAGGGGGCTTGGAGACCCAGTACTTC	CASRTGVGGLETQYF
TRBV7-3	TRBJ2-1	15	few	NA	TGTGCCAGCAGCCCGGGACTCGGAGGCACCAATGAGCAGTTCTTC	CASSPGLGGTNEQFF
TRBV28	TRBJ2-1	16	few	NA	TGTGCCAGCAGTACCCGGGACGGAAGCTCCTACAATGAGCAGTTCTTC	CASSTRDGSSYNEQFF
TRBV12-3/TRBV12-4	TRBJ2-3	11	few	TRBD1	TGTGCCAGCAGTCGCCGGGACAGAGCCTATTTT	CASSRRDRAYF
TRBV19	TRBJ2-1	16	few	TRBD2	TGTGCCAGCAAAATGGGAGGGCCTTTTGACTACAATGAGCAGTTCTTC	CASKMGGPFDYNEQFF
TRBV19	TRBJ1-5	15	NA	NA	TGTGCCAGTAGTATAGACCCTATCCTCTACTGGCCCCAGCATTTT	CASSIDPILYWPQHF
TRBV9	TRBJ2-3	12	NA	NA	TGTGCCAGCAGCGTATGGGCGGGAACGCAGTATTTT	CASSVWAGTQYF
TRBV7-8	TRBJ2-7	18	many	TRBD2	TGTGCCAGCAGCTTAGTCCCGGGACTAGCGGTTCCCTCCTACGAGCAGTACTTC	CASSLVPGLAVPSYEQYF
TRBV12-3/TRBV12-4	TRBJ1-1	12	few	TRBD1	TGTGCCAGCAGTTGGGACAGGACTGAAGCTTTCTTT	CASSWDRTEAFF
TRBV5-1	TRBJ2-2	16	NA	TRBD2	TGCGCCAGCAGCCCGCGGACTAGCGGACCCACCGGGGAGCTGTTTTTT	CASSPRTSGPTGELFF
TRBV7-9	TRBJ1-1	12	few	NA	TGTGCCAGCAGCTTAGACCGACCTGAAGCTTTCTTT	CASSLDRPEAFF
TRBV19	TRBJ1-5	16	NA	TRBD1	TGTGCCAGCAACCCGGGACAGGGAACCAGCAATCAGCCCCAGCATTTT	CASNPGQGTSNQPQHF
TRBV7-3	TRBJ2-7	14	NA	NA	TGTGCCAGCAGCTTCCAGGGCAACGGGTACGAGCAGTACTTC	CASSFQGNGYEQYF
TRBV11-2	TRBJ2-1	15	NA	NA	TGTGCCAGCAGCTTAGCCCTCCCCCCGTACAATGAGCAGTTCTTC	CASSLALPPYNEQFF
TRBV11-3	TRBJ2-5	14	many	NA	TGTGCCAGCAGCTCGCAGGGGGGCGCAGAGACCCAGTACTTC	CASSSQGGAETQYF
TRBV4-1	TRBJ2-7	14	NA	NA	TGCGCCAGCAGCCAAGAAACGGGGATGGGCAAAAGCTACTTC	CASSQETGMGKSYF
TRBV10-3	TRBJ1-1	14	NA	TRBD1	TGTGCCATCACTGACAGGGAAATGAACACTGAAGCTTTCTTT	CAITDREMNTEAFF
TRBV10-3	TRBJ2-1	13	few	TRBD2	TGTGCCACGCGAGGCGCGGGAGGAAATGAGCAGTTCTTC	CATRGAGGNEQFF
TRBV28	TRBJ2-7	19	few	TRBD2	TGTGCCAGCAGTTCCGGACACCGTCTAGCGGGAGGGCCCCCGTACGAGCAGTACTTC	CASSSGHRLAGGPPYEQYF